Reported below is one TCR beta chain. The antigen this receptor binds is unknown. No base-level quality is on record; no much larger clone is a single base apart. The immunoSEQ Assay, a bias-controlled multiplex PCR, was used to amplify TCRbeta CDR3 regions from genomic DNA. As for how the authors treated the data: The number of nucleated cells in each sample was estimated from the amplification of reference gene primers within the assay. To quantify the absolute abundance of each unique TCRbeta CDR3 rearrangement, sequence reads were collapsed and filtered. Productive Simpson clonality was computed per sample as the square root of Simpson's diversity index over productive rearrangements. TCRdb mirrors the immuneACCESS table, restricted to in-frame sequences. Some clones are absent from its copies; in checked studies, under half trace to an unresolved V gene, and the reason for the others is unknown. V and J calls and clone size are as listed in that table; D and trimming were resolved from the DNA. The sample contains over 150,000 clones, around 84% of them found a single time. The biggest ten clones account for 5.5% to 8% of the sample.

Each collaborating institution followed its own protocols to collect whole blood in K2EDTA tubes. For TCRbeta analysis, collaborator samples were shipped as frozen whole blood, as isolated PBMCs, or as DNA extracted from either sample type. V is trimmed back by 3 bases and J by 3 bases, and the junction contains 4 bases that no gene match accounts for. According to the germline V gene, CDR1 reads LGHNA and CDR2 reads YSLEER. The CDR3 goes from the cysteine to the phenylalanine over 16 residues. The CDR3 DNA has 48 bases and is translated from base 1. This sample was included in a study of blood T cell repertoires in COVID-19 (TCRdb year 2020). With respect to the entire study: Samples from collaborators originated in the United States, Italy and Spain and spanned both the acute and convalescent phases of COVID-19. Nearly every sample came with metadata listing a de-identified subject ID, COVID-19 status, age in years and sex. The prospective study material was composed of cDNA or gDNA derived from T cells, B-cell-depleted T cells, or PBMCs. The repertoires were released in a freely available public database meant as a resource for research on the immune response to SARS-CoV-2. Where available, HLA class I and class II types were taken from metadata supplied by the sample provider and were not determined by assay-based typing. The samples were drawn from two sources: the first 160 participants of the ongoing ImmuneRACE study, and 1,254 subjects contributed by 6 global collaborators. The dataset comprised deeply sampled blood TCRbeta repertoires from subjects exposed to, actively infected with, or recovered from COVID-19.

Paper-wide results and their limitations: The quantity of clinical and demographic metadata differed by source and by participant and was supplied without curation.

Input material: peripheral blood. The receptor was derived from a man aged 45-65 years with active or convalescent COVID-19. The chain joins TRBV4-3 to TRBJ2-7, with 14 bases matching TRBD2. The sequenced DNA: TGCGCCAGCAGCCAGGGACTAGCGGGAGCGAACTACGAGCAGTACTTC. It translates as CASSQGLAGANYEQYF.